This paragraph reports one T cell receptor (beta chain). This clone appeared a few times. The clone's antigen remains unknown. Base qualities are not provided; no much larger clone lies one nucleotide away. TCRbeta CDR3 regions were amplified from genomic DNA by means of the immunoSEQ Assay, a bias-controlled multiplex PCR. The authors' analysis ran thus. Nucleated cell counts per sample were estimated from amplification of reference gene primers within the assay. To quantify the absolute abundance of each unique TCRbeta CDR3 rearrangement, sequence reads were collapsed and filtered. For each sample, productive Simpson clonality was calculated as the square root of Simpson's diversity index over productive rearrangements. This is the immuneACCESS table as TCRdb keeps it, with only in-frame sequences that have V and J called. A part of the clones is gone; compared with another copy, unresolved V genes explain less than half, and the rest is unexplained. From that table come the V and J calls and clone size; the DNA was used to work out D and trimming. The sample table records around 300,000 clones; approximately 86% of these occur just once. Less than 4.5% of the sample belongs to the ten largest clones.

This record belongs to a study of blood T cell repertoires in COVID-19 (dated by TCRdb to the early 2020s). At the level of the whole study: Collaborator samples came from the United States, Italy and Spain and covered acute and convalescent phases of COVID-19. HLA class I and class II types, where available, came from metadata supplied by the sample provider rather than from assay-based typing. The samples were drawn from the first 160 participants of the ongoing ImmuneRACE study and from roughly 1,300 subjects provided by 6 global collaborators. Deeply sampled blood TCRbeta repertoires from subjects exposed to, actively infected with, or recovered from COVID-19 were included in the dataset. The repertoires were made available in a free public database intended to serve as a resource for research on the immune response to SARS-CoV-2. The prospective study material was composed of cDNA or gDNA derived from T cells, B-cell-depleted T cells, or PBMCs. The sample metadata nearly always contained a de-identified subject ID, COVID-19 status, age in years and sex. The research as a whole found: The amount of clinical and demographic metadata varied by source and participant and was provided uncurated.

The collaborating institutions used their own protocols to collect whole blood in K2EDTA tubes. Collaborator samples were shipped for TCRbeta analysis as frozen whole blood, isolated PBMCs, or DNA extracted from either sample type. The CDR3 measures 14 amino acids from cysteine to phenylalanine. Of the read, only the CDR3 DNA is kept; its 42 bases are in frame from base 1. CDR1 SGHNT and CDR2 YYREEE are derived from the germline V gene (reference sequence). V and J are truncated by 2 bases and 6 bases respectively, leaving an intervening sequence of 15 bases. The V and J genes are TRBV5-4 and TRBJ2-7; TRBD1 is a weak D gene call, 6 bases matching. Sequenced: peripheral blood. This receptor was taken from a woman aged 50 to 60 with active or convalescent COVID-19. The nucleotides read TGTGCCAGCAGCTTACCGGGACAAAGGGGCGAGCAGTACTTC. This translates into CASSLPGQRGEQYF.